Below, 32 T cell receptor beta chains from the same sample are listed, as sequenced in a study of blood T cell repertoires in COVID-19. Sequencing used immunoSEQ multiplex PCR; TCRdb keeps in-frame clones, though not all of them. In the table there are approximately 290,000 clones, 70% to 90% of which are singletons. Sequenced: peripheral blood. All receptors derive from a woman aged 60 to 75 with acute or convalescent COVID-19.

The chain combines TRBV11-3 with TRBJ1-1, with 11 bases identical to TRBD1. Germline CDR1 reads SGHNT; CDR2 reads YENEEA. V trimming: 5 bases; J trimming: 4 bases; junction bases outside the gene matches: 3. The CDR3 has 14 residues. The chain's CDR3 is CASSRDRGTTEAFF. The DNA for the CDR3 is TGTGCCAGCAGCCGGGACAGGGGGACCACTGAAGCTTTCTTT.

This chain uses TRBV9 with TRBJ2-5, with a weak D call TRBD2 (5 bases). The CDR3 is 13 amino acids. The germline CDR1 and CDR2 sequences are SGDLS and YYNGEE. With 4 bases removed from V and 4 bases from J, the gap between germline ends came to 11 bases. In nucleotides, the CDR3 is TGTGCCAGCAGCTCCCCGGGGAGAGAGACCCAGTACTTC. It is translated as CASSSPGRETQYF.

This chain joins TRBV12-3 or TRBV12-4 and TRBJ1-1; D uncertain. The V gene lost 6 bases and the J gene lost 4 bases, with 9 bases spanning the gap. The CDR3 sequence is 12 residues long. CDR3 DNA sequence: TGTGCCAGCAGCTCCCGTCCCACTGAAGCTTTCTTT. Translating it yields CASSSRPTEAFF.

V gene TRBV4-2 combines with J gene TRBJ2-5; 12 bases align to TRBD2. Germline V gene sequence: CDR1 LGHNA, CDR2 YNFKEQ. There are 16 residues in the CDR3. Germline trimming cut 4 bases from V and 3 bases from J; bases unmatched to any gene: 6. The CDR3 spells CASSPDRTSGEETQYF. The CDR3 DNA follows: TGTGCCAGCAGCCCGGACAGGACTAGCGGGGAAGAGACCCAGTACTTC.

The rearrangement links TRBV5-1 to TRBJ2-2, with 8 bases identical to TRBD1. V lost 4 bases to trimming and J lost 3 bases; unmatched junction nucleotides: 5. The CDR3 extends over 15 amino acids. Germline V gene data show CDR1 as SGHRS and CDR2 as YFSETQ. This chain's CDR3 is CASSQMTGDTGELFF. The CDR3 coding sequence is TGCGCCAGCAGCCAGATGACAGGGGACACCGGGGAGCTGTTTTTT.

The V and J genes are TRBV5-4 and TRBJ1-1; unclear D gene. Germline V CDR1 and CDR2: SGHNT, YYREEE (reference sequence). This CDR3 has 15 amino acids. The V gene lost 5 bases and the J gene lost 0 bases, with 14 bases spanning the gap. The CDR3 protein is CASRYGGEVNTEAFF. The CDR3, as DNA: TGTGCCAGCAGATATGGTGGGGAGGTGAACACTGAAGCTTTCTTT.

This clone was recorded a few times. The CDR3 loop is CAWTNYNEQFF. CDR3 in DNA: TGTGCCTGGACTAACTACAATGAGCAGTTCTTC. The chain combines TRBV30 with TRBJ2-1; D is ambiguous. The CDR3 extends over 11 amino acids. The germline gives CDR1 GTSNPN, CDR2 SVGIG (reference sequence). The V gene lost 4 bases and the J gene lost 3 bases, with 4 bases spanning the gap.

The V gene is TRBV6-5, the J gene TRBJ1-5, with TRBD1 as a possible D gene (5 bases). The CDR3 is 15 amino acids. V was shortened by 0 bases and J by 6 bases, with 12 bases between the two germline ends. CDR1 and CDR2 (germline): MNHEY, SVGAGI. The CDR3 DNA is TGTGCCAGCAGTTACTCGTTAGGGGCCAGTCAGCCCCAGCATTTT. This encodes CASSYSLGASQPQHF.

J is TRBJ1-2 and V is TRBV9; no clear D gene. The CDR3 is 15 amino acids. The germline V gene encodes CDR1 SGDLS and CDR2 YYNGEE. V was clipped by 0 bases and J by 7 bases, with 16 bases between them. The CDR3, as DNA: TGTGCCAGCAGCGTAGGAGGCGCGACTATAGGTGGCTACACCTTC. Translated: CASSVGGATIGGYTF.

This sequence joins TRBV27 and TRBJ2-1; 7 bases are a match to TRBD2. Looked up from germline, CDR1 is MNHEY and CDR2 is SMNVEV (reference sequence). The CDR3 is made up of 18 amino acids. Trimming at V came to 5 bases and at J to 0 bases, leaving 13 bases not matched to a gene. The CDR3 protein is CASSNKGGSVLSYNEQFF. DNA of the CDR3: TGTGCCAGCAGTAATAAAGGCGGGAGCGTCCTCTCCTACAATGAGCAGTTCTTC.

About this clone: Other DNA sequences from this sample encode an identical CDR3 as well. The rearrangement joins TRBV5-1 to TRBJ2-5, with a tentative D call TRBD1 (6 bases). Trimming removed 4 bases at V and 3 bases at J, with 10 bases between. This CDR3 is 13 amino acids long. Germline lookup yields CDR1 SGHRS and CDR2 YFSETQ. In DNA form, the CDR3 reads TGCGCCAGCAGCCTCGGACAGAAAGAGACCCAGTACTTC. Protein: CASSLGQKETQYF. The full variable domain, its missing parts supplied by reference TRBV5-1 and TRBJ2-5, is KAGVTQTPRYLIKTRGQQVTLSCSPISGHRSVSWYQQTPGQGLQFLFEYFSETQRNKGNFPGRFSGRQFSNSRSEMNVSTLELGDSALYLCASSLGQKETQYFGPGTRLLVL.

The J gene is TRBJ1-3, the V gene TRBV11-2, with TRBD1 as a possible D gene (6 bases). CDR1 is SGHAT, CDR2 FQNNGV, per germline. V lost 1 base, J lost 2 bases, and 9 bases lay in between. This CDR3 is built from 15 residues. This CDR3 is CASSLVPGAGNTIYF. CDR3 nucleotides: TGTGCCAGCAGCTTAGTCCCAGGGGCTGGAAACACCATATATTTT.

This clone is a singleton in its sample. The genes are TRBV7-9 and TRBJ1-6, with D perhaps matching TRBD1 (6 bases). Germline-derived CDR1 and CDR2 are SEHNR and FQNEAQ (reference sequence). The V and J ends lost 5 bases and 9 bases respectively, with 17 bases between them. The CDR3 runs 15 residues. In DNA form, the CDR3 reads TGTGCCAGCAGCGGCTGGACAGACAAGTCTTCACCCCTCCACTTT. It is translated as CASSGWTDKSSPLHF.

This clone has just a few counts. CDR3 bases: TGTGCCAGCTCACCACAGGGGATGGCCGGGGAGCTGTTTTTT. Protein sequence: CASSPQGMAGELFF. This chain uses TRBV18 with TRBJ2-2; perhaps TRBD1 as D (5 bases). Per germline, CDR1 KGHSH and CDR2 LQKENI. V lost 1 base to trimming and J lost 6 bases, with 9 bases between them. This CDR3 is built from 14 residues.

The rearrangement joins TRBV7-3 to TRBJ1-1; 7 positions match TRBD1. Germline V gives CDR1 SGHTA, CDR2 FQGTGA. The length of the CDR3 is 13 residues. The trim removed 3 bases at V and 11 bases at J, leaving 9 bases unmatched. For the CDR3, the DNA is TGTGCCAGCAGCTTGACAGGGAAGGTGCCGGCTTTCTTT. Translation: CASSLTGKVPAFF.

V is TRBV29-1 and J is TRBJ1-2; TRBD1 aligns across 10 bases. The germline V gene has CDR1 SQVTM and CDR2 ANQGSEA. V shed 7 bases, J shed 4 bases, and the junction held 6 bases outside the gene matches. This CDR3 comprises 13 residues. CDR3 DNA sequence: TGCAGCGCGGGACAGGGGAGTATCTATGGCTACACCTTC. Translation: CSAGQGSIYGYTF.

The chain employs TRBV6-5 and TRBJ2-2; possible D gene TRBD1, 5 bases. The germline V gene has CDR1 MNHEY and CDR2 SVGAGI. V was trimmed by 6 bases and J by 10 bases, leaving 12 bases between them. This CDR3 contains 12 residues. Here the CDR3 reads CASSRAAEELFF. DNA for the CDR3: TGTGCCAGCAGCAGGGCCGCAGAGGAGCTGTTTTTT.

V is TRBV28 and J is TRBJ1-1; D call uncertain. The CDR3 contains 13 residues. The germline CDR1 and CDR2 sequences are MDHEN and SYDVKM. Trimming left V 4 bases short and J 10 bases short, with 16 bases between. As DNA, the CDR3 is TGTGCCAGCAGTTCCGTATCCCCCTCCGGAGCTTTCTTT. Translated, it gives CASSSVSPSGAFF.

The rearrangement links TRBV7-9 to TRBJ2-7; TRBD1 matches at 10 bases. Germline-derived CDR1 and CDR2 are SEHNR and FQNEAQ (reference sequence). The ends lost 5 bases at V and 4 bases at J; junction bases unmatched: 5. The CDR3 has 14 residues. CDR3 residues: CASSLTGGYYEQYF. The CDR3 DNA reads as TGTGCCAGCAGCCTGACAGGGGGCTATTACGAGCAGTACTTC.

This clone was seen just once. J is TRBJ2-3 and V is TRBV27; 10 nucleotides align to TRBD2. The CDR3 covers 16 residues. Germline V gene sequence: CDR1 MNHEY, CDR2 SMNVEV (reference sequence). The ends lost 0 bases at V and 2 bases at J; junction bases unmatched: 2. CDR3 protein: CASSLSGTSVTDTQYF. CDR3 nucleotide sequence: TGTGCCAGCAGTTTATCCGGGACTAGCGTCACAGATACGCAGTATTTT.

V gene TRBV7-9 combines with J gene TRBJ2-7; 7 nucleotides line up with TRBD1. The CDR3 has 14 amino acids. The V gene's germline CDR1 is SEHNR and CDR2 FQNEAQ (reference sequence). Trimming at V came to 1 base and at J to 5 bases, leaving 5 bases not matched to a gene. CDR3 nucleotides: TGTGCCAGCAGCTTAGGGGGAACAGGGGACGAGCAGTACTTC. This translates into CASSLGGTGDEQYF. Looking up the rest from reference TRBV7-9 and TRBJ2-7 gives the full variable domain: DTGVSQNPRHKITKRGQNVTFRCDPISEHNRLYWYRQTLGQGPEFLTYFQNEAQLEKSRLLSDRFSAERPKGSFSTLEIQRTEQGDSAMYLCASSLGGTGDEQYFGPGTRLTVT.

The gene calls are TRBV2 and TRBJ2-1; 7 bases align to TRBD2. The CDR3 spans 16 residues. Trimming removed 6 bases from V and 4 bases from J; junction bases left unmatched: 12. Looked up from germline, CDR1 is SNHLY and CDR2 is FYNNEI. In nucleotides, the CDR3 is TGTGCCAGCAGGACCCTAAGGGCGGGGGTATACAATGAGCAGTTCTTC. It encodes CASRTLRAGVYNEQFF.

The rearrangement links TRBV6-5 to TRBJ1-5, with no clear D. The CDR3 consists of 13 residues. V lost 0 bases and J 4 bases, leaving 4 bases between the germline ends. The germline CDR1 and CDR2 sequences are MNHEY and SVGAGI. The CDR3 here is CASSYSENQPQHF. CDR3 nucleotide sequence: TGTGCCAGCAGTTACTCAGAGAATCAGCCCCAGCATTTT.

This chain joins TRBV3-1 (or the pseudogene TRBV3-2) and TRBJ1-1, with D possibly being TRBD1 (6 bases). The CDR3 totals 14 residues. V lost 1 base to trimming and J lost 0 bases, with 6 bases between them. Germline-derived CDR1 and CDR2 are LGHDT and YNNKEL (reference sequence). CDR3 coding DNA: TGTGCCAGCAGCCAAGGACAGGTGAACACTGAAGCTTTCTTT. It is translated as CASSQGQVNTEAFF.

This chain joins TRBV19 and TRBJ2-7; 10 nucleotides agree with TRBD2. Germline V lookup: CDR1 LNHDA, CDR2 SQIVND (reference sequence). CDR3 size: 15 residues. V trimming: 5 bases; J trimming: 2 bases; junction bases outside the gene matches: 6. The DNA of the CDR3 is TGTGCCAGTAGTCCCAGAGCGGGAGGGCCCTACGAGCAGTACTTC. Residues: CASSPRAGGPYEQYF.

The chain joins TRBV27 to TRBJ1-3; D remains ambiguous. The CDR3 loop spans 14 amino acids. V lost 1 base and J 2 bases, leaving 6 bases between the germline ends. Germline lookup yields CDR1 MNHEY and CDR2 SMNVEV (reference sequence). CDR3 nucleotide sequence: TGTGCCAGCAGTTTATATGGAGCTGGAAACACCATATATTTT. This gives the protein CASSLYGAGNTIYF.

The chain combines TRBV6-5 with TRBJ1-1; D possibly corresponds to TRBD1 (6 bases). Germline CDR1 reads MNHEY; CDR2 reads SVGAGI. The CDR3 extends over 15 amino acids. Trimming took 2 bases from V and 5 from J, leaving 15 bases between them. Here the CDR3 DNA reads TGTGCCAGCAGTTACACAGGCAGGGGTGAGACTGAAGCTTTCTTT. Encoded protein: CASSYTGRGETEAFF.

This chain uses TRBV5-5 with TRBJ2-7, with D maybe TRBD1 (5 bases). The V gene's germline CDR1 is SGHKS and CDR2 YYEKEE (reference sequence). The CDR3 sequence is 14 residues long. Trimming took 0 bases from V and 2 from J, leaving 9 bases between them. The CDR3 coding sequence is TGTGCCAGCAGCTTGGAGGACAAAGCCTACGAGCAGTACTTC. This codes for CASSLEDKAYEQYF.

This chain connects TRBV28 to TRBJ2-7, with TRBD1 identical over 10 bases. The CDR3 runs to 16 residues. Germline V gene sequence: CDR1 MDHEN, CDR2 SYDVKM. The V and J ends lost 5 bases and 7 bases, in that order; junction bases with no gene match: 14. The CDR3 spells CASSPGTGAILGEQYF. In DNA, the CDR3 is TGTGCCAGCAGTCCCGGGACAGGGGCTATTCTTGGAGAGCAGTACTTC.

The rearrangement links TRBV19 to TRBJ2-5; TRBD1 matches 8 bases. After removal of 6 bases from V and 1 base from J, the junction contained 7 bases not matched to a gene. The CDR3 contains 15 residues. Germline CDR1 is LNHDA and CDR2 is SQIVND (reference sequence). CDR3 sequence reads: CASRAPGQVQETQYF. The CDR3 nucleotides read TGTGCCAGTAGGGCGCCGGGACAGGTCCAAGAGACCCAGTACTTC.

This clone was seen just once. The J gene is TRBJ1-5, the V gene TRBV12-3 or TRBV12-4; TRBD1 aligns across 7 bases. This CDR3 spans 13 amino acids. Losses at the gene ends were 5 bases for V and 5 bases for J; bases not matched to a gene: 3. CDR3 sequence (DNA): TGTGCCAGCAGTCAAACAGGGGATCAGCCCCAGCATTTT. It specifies CASSQTGDQPQHF.

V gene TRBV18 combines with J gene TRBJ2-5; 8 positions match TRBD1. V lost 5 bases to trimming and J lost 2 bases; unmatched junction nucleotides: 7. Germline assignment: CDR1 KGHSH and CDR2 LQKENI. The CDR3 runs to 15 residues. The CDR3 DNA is TGTGCCAGCTCAGCCCGGGACAGGCAACAAGAGACCCAGTACTTC. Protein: CASSARDRQQETQYF.